This T cell receptor beta chain was recorded in a study of vaccination effects on CD4 cells after COVID-19. Sequencing followed a ViraFEST assay step that expanded antigen-specific CD4+ T cells with viral peptide pools. Following culture for about ten days, CD4+ T cells were isolated. Vaccine administered to participants consisted of two doses of either BNT162b2 or mRNA-1273. Sequencing used immunoSEQ multiplex PCR; TCRdb keeps in-frame clones, though not all of them. This table has about 26,000 clones, around 79% appearing once. The CDR3 extends over 17 amino acids. The V end was cut by 4 bases, the J end by 0 bases, with 16 bases between. Per the germline V gene, CDR1 is SGHRS and CDR2 is YFSETQ. This clone was seen once. Its antigen is as yet unknown.

The clonotype was recovered from a human donor who received a COVID-19 vaccine. Some clones in this sample may be carry-over from other donors' samples. The rearrangement links TRBV5-1 to TRBJ2-2; maybe TRBD2 (6 bases). Sequencing used CD4+ T cells from PBMCs cultured with SARS-CoV-2 spike peptides, obtained after COVID-19 vaccination. The CDR3 DNA follows: TGCGCCAGCAGCCCTACGCGGACTACAGCGAACACCGGGGAGCTGTTTTTT. Its translation: CASSPTRTTANTGELFF.